The 30 T cell receptor beta chains presented below share a single source sample, sequenced in a study. Each CDR3 protein gets one entry after TCRdb re-called the 5' RACE reads with MiXCR. The sample includes about 55,000 distinct CDR3 sequences, less than 25% of them seen just once. The sorted Tregs were CD4+CD25+CD127-/low cells. The sample comprised tumor-infiltrating Tregs sorted from the breast tumor. Receptors were obtained from a female donor with breast cancer.

Of note for this clonotype: A read error may produce the germline difference seen at one junction end. The genes are TRBV6-5 and TRBJ1-1; 8 bases are shared with TRBD1. Germline V lookup: CDR1 MNHEY, CDR2 SVGAGI. CDR3 length: 16 amino acids. CDR3 bases: TGTGCCAGCAGCCCCAACAGGGGGGGAAAGAACACTGAAGCTTGCTTT. This codes for CASSPNRGGKNTEACF.

This clonotype was picked up a small number of times. V usage is TRBV12-3 or TRBV12-4 and J usage is TRBJ2-7; D not resolved. CDR3 length: 11 residues. V was pared by 2 bases and J by 5 bases, with 4 bases between. This CDR3 reads CASSLTHEQYF. The CDR3 DNA sequence: TGTGCCAGCAGTTTAACCCACGAGCAGTACTTC.

This chain joins TRBV7-2 and TRBJ2-6, with 7 bases lining up with TRBD1. V gave up 5 bases and J gave up 3 bases; unmatched junction bases: 4. Germline V gene sequence: CDR1 SGHTA, CDR2 FQGNSA. CDR3 length equals 15 residues. CDR3 sequence reads: CASSIQGVGANVLTF. For the CDR3, the DNA is TGTGCCAGCAGCATTCAGGGGGTTGGGGCCAACGTCCTGACTTTC.

The chain joins TRBV5-1 to TRBJ2-5; D gene ambiguous. CDR1 is SGHRS, CDR2 YFSETQ, per germline. The V end lost 4 bases, the J end lost 4 bases, and 11 bases lay between the germline ends. This CDR3 region has 13 residues. The CDR3 DNA is TGCGCCAGCAGCGGGTCACAACGAGAGACCCAGTACTTC. This gives the protein CASSGSQRETQYF.

The chain couples TRBV20-1 to TRBJ2-7; D is uncertain. Germline CDR1 and CDR2: DFQATT and SNEGSKA (reference sequence). The CDR3 consists of 12 residues. Between the trimmed V and J ends, which lost 7 bases and 2 bases, there was a span of 12 bases. CDR3 DNA sequence: TGCAGTGTTGAACTGCTAGCCTACGAGCAGTACTTC. As protein: CSVELLAYEQYF.

This clonotype was counted many times. The chain has TRBV5-1 and TRBJ2-1; D call uncertain. V lost 3 bases, J lost 6 bases, and 13 bases lay in between. This CDR3 is built from 14 residues. The germline V gene encodes CDR1 SGHRS and CDR2 YFSETQ. The chain's CDR3 is CASSWTSLGNEQFF. The CDR3 bases are TGCGCCAGCAGCTGGACCAGTTTGGGCAATGAGCAGTTCTTC.

The table lists this clonotype with a count of one. Since a much larger clone is just one base distant, this may be a read error. This chain joins TRBV20-1 and TRBJ1-2; 10 nucleotides match TRBD1. The CDR3 consists of 15 residues. V was clipped by 1 base and J by 6 bases; unmatched bases: 8. Germline V gene data show CDR1 as DFQATT and CDR2 as SNEGSKA (reference sequence). For the CDR3, the DNA is TGCAGTGCTAGAGCGACAGGGGGCGATTTCGATGGCTACACCTTC. As protein: CSARATGGDFDGYTF.

Of note for this clonotype: A read error may explain this, as a much larger clone is one base away. The V and J genes are TRBV20-1 and TRBJ1-2, with D unclear. The CDR3 totals 12 residues. CDR1 and CDR2 (germline): DFQATT, SNEGSKA (reference sequence). The CDR3 reads CSASPSNYGYIF. The CDR3 DNA reads TGCAGTGCTAGCCCCAGTAACTATGGCTACATCTTC.

The chain has TRBV4-3 and TRBJ1-1; no clear D gene. Per germline, CDR1 LGHNA and CDR2 YSLEER. CDR3 length equals 13 residues. V was clipped by 4 bases and J by 5 bases, with 11 bases between them. CDR3 residues: CASSPESGTEAFF. CDR3 nucleotide sequence: TGCGCCAGCAGCCCGGAATCGGGTACTGAAGCTTTCTTT.

The table lists this clonotype with a few counts. V gene TRBV6-5 combines with J gene TRBJ1-6, with D possibly matching TRBD1 (5 bases). V was shortened by 7 bases and J by 9 bases, with 19 bases between the two germline ends. Germline V gene data show CDR1 as MNHEY and CDR2 as SVGAGI. The CDR3 loop spans 15 amino acids. The CDR3 loop is CASTGEMYSSSPLHF. The DNA for the CDR3 is TGTGCCAGCACGGGGGAAATGTATAGCAGTTCACCCCTCCACTTT.

A few counts support this clonotype. Being one base from a much bigger clone, this may be a read error. This chain joins TRBV7-2 and TRBJ2-7; 7 bases fit TRBD1. The CDR3 loop spans 15 amino acids. Germline V gene sequence: CDR1 SGHTA, CDR2 FQGNSA. The CDR3 coding sequence is TGTGCCTGCAGCTTCTTATCCGGGACAGCCTACGAGCAGTACTTC. Its translation: CACSFLSGTAYEQYF. The complete variable domain, with remaining parts taken from reference TRBV7-2 and TRBJ2-7, reads GAGVSQSPSNKVTEKGKDVELRCDPISGHTALYWYRQSLGQGLEFLIYFQGNSAPDKSGLPSDRFSAERTGGSVSTLTIQRTQQEDSAVYLCACSFLSGTAYEQYFGPGTRLTVT.

This clonotype has more than one count but fewer than ten. The chain has TRBV15 and TRBJ1-6; a possible D gene is TRBD1 (6 bases). The CDR3 is made up of 15 amino acids. CDR1 is LNHNV, CDR2 YYDKDF, per germline (reference sequence). V lost 0 bases and J 9 bases, leaving 12 bases between the germline ends. The CDR3 here is CATSRDGGPTSPLHF. CDR3 coding DNA: TGTGCCACCAGCAGAGATGGGGGGCCTACTTCACCCCTCCACTTT. Looking up the rest from reference TRBV15 and TRBJ1-6 gives the full variable domain: DAMVIQNPRYQVTQFGKPVTLSCSQTLNHNVMYWYQQKSSQAPKLLFHYYDKDFNNEADTPDNFQSRRPNTSFCFLDIRSPGLGDTAMYLCATSRDGGPTSPLHFGNGTRLTVT.

This clonotype counts as medium-sized. The chain recombines TRBV6-2 or TRBV6-3 with TRBJ2-2; TRBD1 aligns across 9 bases. Germline-derived CDR1 and CDR2 are MNHEY and SVGEGT. V shed 2 bases and J 3 bases; nucleotides not matched to a gene: 1. This CDR3 has 15 residues. CDR3 nucleotide sequence: TGTGCCAGCAGTTACCGGGACAGGGACACCGGGGAGCTGTTTTTT. Protein sequence: CASSYRDRDTGELFF.

For this clonotype: It may be a read error: a sequence one base away is much more abundant. V usage is TRBV5-1 and J usage is TRBJ2-6; no firm D call. In germline, CDR1 is SGHRS, CDR2 YFSETQ. CDR3 size: 16 residues. With 0 bases removed from V and 0 bases from J, the gap between germline ends came to 7 bases. CDR3 sequence reads: CASSLDGSSGANVLTF. The DNA of the CDR3 is TGCGCCAGCAGCTTGGACGGGTCCTCTGGGGCCAACGTCCTGACTTTC. The full variable domain, in which reference TRBV5-1 and TRBJ2-6 provide the parts outside the CDR3, is KAGVTQTPRYLIKTRGQQVTLSCSPISGHRSVSWYQQTPGQGLQFLFEYFSETQRNKGNFPGRFSGRQFSNSRSEMNVSTLELGDSALYLCASSLDGSSGANVLTFGAGSRLTVL.

This clonotype has at least ten counts. The chain carries TRBV6-6 and TRBJ1-4; 9 bases fit TRBD1. With 5 bases clipped from V and 7 bases from J, the junction kept 8 bases outside the gene matches. CDR1 and CDR2 from the germline V gene are MNHNY and SVGAGI (reference sequence). The CDR3 spans 15 residues. The CDR3 DNA is TGTGCCAGCAGTGTCTACGGGACAGGGACTGAAAAACTGTTTTTT. Translation: CASSVYGTGTEKLFF.

This clonotype was detected many times. CDR3 loop: CASSLVQGAGANVLTF. The CDR3 DNA sequence: TGTGCCAGCAGCTTAGTACAGGGAGCTGGGGCCAACGTCCTGACTTTC. The V and J genes are TRBV7-2 and TRBJ2-6, with D maybe TRBD1 (6 bases). The CDR3 has 16 amino acids. Germline V gene sequence: CDR1 SGHTA, CDR2 FQGNSA. The V end lost 1 base, the J end lost 2 bases, and 9 bases lay between the germline ends.

This clonotype has a count of ten or more. This chain links TRBV11-2 with TRBJ1-3; D gene uncertain. Trimming stripped 1 base from V and 0 bases from J, with 4 bases between. Germline-derived CDR1 and CDR2 are SGHAT and FQNNGV. The CDR3 totals 14 residues. In DNA form, the CDR3 reads TGTGCCAGCAGCTTAGTACACTCTGGAAACACCATATATTTT. Translation gives CASSLVHSGNTIYF. Looking up the rest from reference TRBV11-2 and TRBJ1-3 gives the full variable domain: EAGVAQSPRYKIIEKRQSVAFWCNPISGHATLYWYQQILGQGPKLLIQFQNNGVVDDSQLPKDRFSAERLKGVDSTLKIQPAKLEDSAVYLCASSLVHSGNTIYFGEGSWLTVV.

This sequence joins TRBV5-1 and TRBJ2-3; 10 bases line up with TRBD1. V lost 2 bases to trimming and J lost 5 bases; unmatched junction nucleotides: 5. CDR1 and CDR2 from the germline V gene are SGHRS and YFSETQ. The CDR3 extends over 15 amino acids. CDR3 sequence reads: CASSFLGQGRDTQYF. CDR3 nucleotides: TGCGCCAGCAGCTTCTTGGGACAGGGGCGAGATACGCAGTATTTT.

The rearrangement joins TRBV7-9 to TRBJ2-1; weak D call: TRBD1 (6 bases). The CDR3 is made up of 12 amino acids. With 8 bases removed from V and 7 bases from J, the gap between germline ends came to 12 bases. Germline V gene sequence: CDR1 SEHNR, CDR2 FQNEAQ (reference sequence). The CDR3 protein is CASGGRDNEQFF. CDR3 bases: TGTGCCAGCGGGGGCAGGGATAATGAGCAGTTCTTC.

This clonotype was counted once. One junction end does not reproduce the germline sequence, and a read error may be involved. The chain uses TRBV4-3 and TRBJ1-2, with 8 bases that match TRBD1. The CDR3 length is 15 residues. Germline V gene lookup returns CDR1 LGHNA and CDR2 YSLEER. The chain's CDR3 is CASSPQRAGGYSYTF. The CDR3 nucleotides are TGCGCCAGCAGCCCCCAAAGGGCAGGGGGCTATAGCTACACCTTC.

Concerning this clonotype: The CDR3 end shows no conserved phenylalanine or tryptophan, and so a read error is likely. The chain combines TRBV12-3 or TRBV12-4 with TRBJ1-1; D not resolved. V was pared by 3 bases and J by 2 bases, with 4 bases between. The CDR3 totals 12 residues. The chain's CDR3 is CASSFTNTEAFL. The CDR3 DNA is TGTGCCAGCAGTTTTACCAACACTGAAGCTTTCCTT.

The chain uses TRBV2 and TRBJ2-2; 8 bases fit TRBD1. In germline, CDR1 is SNHLY, CDR2 FYNNEI. CDR3 length: 17 amino acids. J gave up 1 base and V 6 bases, and 10 bases lay outside the gene matches. CDR3: CASSVPQTGVNTGELFF. The CDR3, as DNA: TGTGCCAGCAGCGTTCCCCAGACAGGGGTGAACACCGGGGAGCTGTTTTTT.

Points on this clonotype: Just one base apart from a much larger clone, this may be a read error. The J gene is TRBJ2-7, the V gene TRBV12-3 or TRBV12-4, with TRBD1 as a possible D gene (5 bases). The V gene lost 3 bases and the J gene lost 5 bases, with 14 bases spanning the gap. The CDR3 extends over 14 amino acids. The CDR3 loop is CASSFLQGYNEQYF. CDR3 DNA: TGTGCCAGCAGTTTCTTGCAGGGCTACAACGAGCAGTACTTC.

V usage is TRBV20-1 and J usage is TRBJ2-5, with D perhaps TRBD2 (5 bases). V gave up 3 bases and J gave up 7 bases, with 15 bases separating them. The CDR3 length is 13 residues. In germline, CDR1 is DFQATT, CDR2 SNEGSKA (reference sequence). The CDR3 loop reads CSARISAAGTQYF. DNA of the CDR3: TGCAGTGCTAGGATTAGCGCCGCAGGGACCCAGTACTTC.

The chain combines TRBV28 with TRBJ2-3; TRBD2 aligns across 11 bases. From germline, CDR1 is MDHEN and CDR2 SYDVKM. There are 16 residues in the CDR3. V shed 4 bases and J 7 bases; nucleotides not matched to a gene: 10. CDR3: CASSSSGLAEPYTQYF. For the CDR3, the DNA is TGTGCCAGCAGTTCATCGGGACTAGCGGAACCTTATACGCAGTATTTT.

V usage is TRBV12-3 or TRBV12-4 and J usage is TRBJ2-3; 8 nucleotides match TRBD1. The CDR3 is 15 amino acids. The trim removed 6 bases at V and 0 bases at J, leaving 5 bases unmatched. CDR3 region: CASRPGQGSTDTQYF. The DNA for the CDR3 is TGTGCCAGCAGACCCGGACAGGGAAGCACAGATACGCAGTATTTT.

This clonotype was counted between two and nine times. The chain has TRBV7-8 and TRBJ1-5; TRBD1 matches at 7 bases. The junction had 8 bases not matched to a gene; V was cut back by 5 bases and J by 1 base. The germline CDR1 and CDR2 sequences are SGHVS and FQNEAQ. This CDR3 spans 16 amino acids. The CDR3 DNA sequence: TGTGCCAGCAGCCCGGAGGACAGGTTAAGCAATCAGCCCCAGCATTTT. This sequence encodes CASSPEDRLSNQPQHF. Looking up the rest from reference TRBV7-8 and TRBJ1-5 gives the full variable domain: GAGVSQSPRYKVAKRGQDVALRCDPISGHVSLFWYQQALGQGPEFLTYFQNEAQLDKSGLPSDRFFAERPEGSVSTLKIQRTQQEDSAVYLCASSPEDRLSNQPQHFGDGTRLSIL.

V gene TRBV11-2 combines with J gene TRBJ2-3; D possibly corresponds to TRBD1 (6 bases). This CDR3 region has 16 residues. Per germline, CDR1 SGHAT and CDR2 FQNNGV. With 2 bases removed from V and 0 bases from J, the gap between germline ends came to 12 bases. CDR3 amino acids: CASSLKGETSTDTQYF. Here the CDR3 DNA reads TGTGCCAGCAGCTTAAAGGGGGAGACTAGCACAGATACGCAGTATTTT.

This clonotype was seen more than once but under ten times. The rearrangement uses TRBV7-2 and TRBJ2-2; 9 positions agree with TRBD1. J gave up 1 base and V 5 bases, and 2 bases lay outside the gene matches. Per the germline V gene, CDR1 is SGHTA and CDR2 is FQGNSA. This CDR3 comprises 15 residues. The DNA of the CDR3 is TGTGCCAGCAGCCGGGACAGGGTGAACACCGGGGAGCTGTTTTTT. Its protein product is CASSRDRVNTGELFF.

V is TRBV7-2 and J is TRBJ2-2; D may be TRBD1 or TRBD2 (5 bases each). Germline CDR1 and CDR2: SGHTA and FQGNSA. Trimming removed 0 bases from V and 6 bases from J, with 8 bases in between. The length of the CDR3 is 14 residues. The CDR3 region is CASSLAWGPGELFF. The CDR3 bases are TGTGCCAGCAGCTTAGCGTGGGGACCCGGGGAGCTGTTTTTT.